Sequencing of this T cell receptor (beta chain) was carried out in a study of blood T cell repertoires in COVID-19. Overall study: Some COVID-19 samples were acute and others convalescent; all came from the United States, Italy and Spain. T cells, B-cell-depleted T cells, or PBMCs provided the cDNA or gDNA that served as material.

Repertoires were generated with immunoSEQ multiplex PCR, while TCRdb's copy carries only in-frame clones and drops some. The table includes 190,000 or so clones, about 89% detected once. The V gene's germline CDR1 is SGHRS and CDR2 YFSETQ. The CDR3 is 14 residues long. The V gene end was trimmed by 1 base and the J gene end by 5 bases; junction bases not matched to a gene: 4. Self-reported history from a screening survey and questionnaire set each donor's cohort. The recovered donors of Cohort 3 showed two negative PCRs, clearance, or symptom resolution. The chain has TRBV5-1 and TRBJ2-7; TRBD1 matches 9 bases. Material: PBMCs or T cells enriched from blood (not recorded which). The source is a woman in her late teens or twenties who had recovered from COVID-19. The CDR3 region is CASSLLQGADEQYF. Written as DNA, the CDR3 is TGCGCCAGCAGCTTGCTACAGGGGGCCGACGAGCAGTACTTC.